These 23 T cell receptor beta chains originate from one sample sequenced in a study of post-analysis software for immune sequencing data. Study-level findings and limits: TRBV5-6, TRBV5-1 and TRBV20-1 belonged to a set of roughly 5 TRBV segments that were more frequent in patients than controls.

Their antigens remain unidentified. Built from TCR beta cDNA, the libraries had unique molecular identifiers in them. TCRdb re-called the PCR reads through MiXCR, storing one row per CDR3 protein. The data hold roughly 800,000 distinct CDR3 sequences, with approximately 30% observed a single time. Input material: blood. The receptors come from a girl aged 10 to 17 with multiple sclerosis.

The rearrangement joins TRBV5-1 to TRBJ2-7; maybe TRBD2 (5 bases). V lost 2 bases and J lost 4, with 10 bases in between. In germline, CDR1 is SGHRS, CDR2 YFSETQ. This CDR3 contains 13 residues. In DNA form, the CDR3 reads TGCGCCAGCAGCTTATCCCCGGGATACGAGCAGTACTTC. It encodes CASSLSPGYEQYF.

This clonotype was seen at least ten times. The CDR3 reads CASSPGTSSYEQYF. The CDR3 coding sequence is TGCGCCAGCAGCCCCGGGACATCCTCCTACGAGCAGTACTTC. The chain is built from TRBV4-3 and TRBJ2-7, with D possibly matching TRBD1 (6 bases). The V gene's germline CDR1 is LGHNA and CDR2 YSLEER. The CDR3 consists of 14 residues. V gave up 4 bases and J gave up 0 bases, with 10 bases separating them.

The rearrangement joins TRBV7-2 to TRBJ2-2; 8 nucleotides line up with TRBD2. The germline gives CDR1 SGHTA, CDR2 FQGNSA. The CDR3 length is 18 residues. V shed 2 bases and J 0 bases; nucleotides not matched to a gene: 8. The CDR3 loop reads CASSLFPGREANTGELFF. The CDR3 nucleotides read TGTGCCAGCAGCTTATTCCCCGGGAGGGAGGCGAACACCGGGGAGCTGTTTTTT.

This clonotype has just a few counts. The chain joins TRBV3-1 to TRBJ1-2; D may be TRBD1 (5 bases). The germline V gene has CDR1 LGHDT and CDR2 YNNKEL (reference sequence). Trimming pared 2 bases from V and 0 bases from J, leaving 13 bases between. The CDR3 length is 16 residues. The CDR3 DNA is TGTGCCAGCAGCCAAAGCCGGGGGGGTTCTAACTATGGCTACACCTTC. Translated, it gives CASSQSRGGSNYGYTF. The whole variable domain, remainder taken from reference TRBV3-1 and TRBJ1-2, is DTAVSQTPKYLVTQMGNDKSIKCEQNLGHDTMYWYKQDSKKFLKIMFSYNNKELIINETVPNRFSPKSPDKAHLNLHINSLELGDSAVYFCASSQSRGGSNYGYTFGSGTRLTVV.

This clonotype was counted only a few times. This chain uses TRBV6-1 with TRBJ2-7, with 10 bases identical to TRBD1. The trim removed 3 bases at V and 10 bases at J, leaving 6 bases unmatched. CDR3 length: 13 residues. Germline V gene data show CDR1 as MNHNS and CDR2 as SASEGT. CDR3 nucleotide sequence: TGTGCCAGCAGTGACCGGGACAGGGGAGGTCAGTACTTC. Protein product: CASSDRDRGGQYF.

This clonotype was found many times. The chain uses TRBV6-5 and TRBJ2-3; 10 positions agree with TRBD1. J was trimmed by 6 bases and V by 5 bases; bases with no gene match: 8. The CDR3 consists of 15 residues. Germline lookup yields CDR1 MNHEY and CDR2 SVGAGI. CDR3 in amino acids: CASSTPGQGTDTQYF. CDR3 DNA: TGTGCCAGCAGTACACCGGGACAGGGGACGGATACGCAGTATTTT.

The V gene is TRBV12-3 or TRBV12-4, the J gene TRBJ1-4; a possible D gene is TRBD1 (6 bases). The ends were cut back, 4 bases at V and 5 bases at J, with 11 bases in the middle. The CDR3 length is 14 residues. The CDR3 region has the DNA TGTGCCAGCAGTTCCGGGACAAGAAATGAAAAACTGTTTTTT. Its translation is CASSSGTRNEKLFF.

The chain employs TRBV5-1 and TRBJ2-1, with D maybe TRBD2 (5 bases). The CDR3 spans 14 residues. The V and J ends lost 4 bases and 4 bases respectively, with 12 bases between them. Germline V gene lookup returns CDR1 SGHRS and CDR2 YFSETQ. The CDR3 coding sequence is TGCGCCAGCAGCATCGGGGTGGGTTACAATGAGCAGTTCTTC. This sequence encodes CASSIGVGYNEQFF.

This clonotype was observed at least ten times. The genes are TRBV7-2 and TRBJ2-7, with D uncertain. Germline CDR1 SGHTA, CDR2 FQGNSA. This CDR3 is built from 14 residues. The germline V and J ends were trimmed by 5 bases and 9 bases, with 20 bases remaining between them. The CDR3 region is CASSPRPFLVGQYF. Here the CDR3 DNA reads TGTGCCAGCAGCCCCCGACCGTTCCTAGTGGGGCAGTACTTC.

The chain employs TRBV6-5 and TRBJ2-1; 13 bases agree with TRBD2. Trimming cost V 4 bases and J 8 bases; bases outside gene matches: 8. CDR3 length: 16 residues. Looked up from germline, CDR1 is MNHEY and CDR2 is SVGAGI. CDR3 DNA: TGTGCCAGCAGTTCGCCGCCGGGACTAGCGGGATATGAGCAGTTCTTC. As protein: CASSSPPGLAGYEQFF.

The rearrangement links TRBV5-4 to TRBJ2-7; the D is unclear. This CDR3 has 15 amino acids. Trimming pared 4 bases from V and 5 bases from J, leaving 19 bases between. Per germline, CDR1 SGHNT and CDR2 YYREEE (reference sequence). The CDR3 bases are TGTGCCAGCAGCCCTACCCTGTTCGCTACCGACGAGCAGTACTTC. Protein product: CASSPTLFATDEQYF.

The chain uses TRBV7-2 and TRBJ2-5; D is uncertain. Germline-derived CDR1 and CDR2 are SGHTA and FQGNSA. V was clipped by 6 bases and J by 4 bases, with 12 bases between them. The CDR3 sequence is 13 residues long. In DNA form, the CDR3 reads TGTGCCAGCAGTAAACCACGGCCAGAGACCCAGTACTTC. This codes for CASSKPRPETQYF. Based on the CDR3 plus reference TRBV7-2 and TRBJ2-5, the full variable domain is GAGVSQSPSNKVTEKGKDVELRCDPISGHTALYWYRQSLGQGLEFLIYFQGNSAPDKSGLPSDRFSAERTGGSVSTLTIQRTQQEDSAVYLCASSKPRPETQYFGPGTRLLVL.

The chain uses TRBV29-1 and TRBJ1-2; weak D call: TRBD1 (6 bases). CDR1 is SQVTM, CDR2 ANQGSEA, per germline. V was trimmed by 6 bases and J by 6 bases, leaving 11 bases between them. The CDR3 totals 11 residues. The CDR3 DNA sequence: TGCAGCGTCCGGGACATCAATGGCTACACCTTC. Its translation is CSVRDINGYTF.

This clonotype has a handful of counts. The CDR3: CAAHGWGAQSAKNIQYF. CDR3 nucleotides: TGTGCCGCACATGGATGGGGGGCGCAATCCGCCAAAAACATTCAGTACTTC. The rearrangement uses TRBV28 and TRBJ2-4; either TRBD1 or TRBD2 may fit D (6 bases each). V was shortened by 11 bases and J by 1 base, with 24 bases between the two germline ends. The V gene's germline CDR1 is MDHEN and CDR2 SYDVKM. The CDR3 extends over 17 amino acids.

V gene TRBV12-3 or TRBV12-4 combines with J gene TRBJ2-7; D uncertain. CDR3 length: 13 amino acids. The V gene lost 6 bases and the J gene lost 4 bases, with 13 bases spanning the gap. Written as DNA, the CDR3 is TGTGCCAGCAGCCCATATCCAGATTACGAGCAGTACTTC. Its protein is CASSPYPDYEQYF.

The chain links TRBV6-5 to TRBJ1-2; D is unclear. Per the germline V gene, CDR1 is MNHEY and CDR2 is SVGAGI. This CDR3 has 13 residues. V was pared by 5 bases and J by 2 bases, with 9 bases between. CDR3 sequence reads: CASSLVRNYGYTF. The DNA of the CDR3 is TGTGCCAGCAGTCTGGTGAGAAACTATGGCTACACCTTC.

The rearrangement links TRBV28 to TRBJ2-5; no clear D. The V gene lost 1 base and the J gene lost 11 bases, with 11 bases spanning the gap. The CDR3 spans 12 residues. In germline, CDR1 is MDHEN, CDR2 SYDVKM. CDR3 DNA sequence: TGTGCCAGCAGTTTATTTTACAATGAACAGTACTTC. Translated: CASSLFYNEQYF. Together with reference TRBV28 and TRBJ2-5, the CDR3 gives the full variable domain: DVKVTQSSRYLVKRTGEKVFLECVQDMDHENMFWYRQDPGLGLRLIYFSYDVKMKEKGDIPEGYSVSREKKERFSLILESASTNQTSMYLCASSLFYNEQYFGPGTRLLVL.

In its sample, this clonotype was seen many times. The J gene is TRBJ2-1, the V gene TRBV29-1, with 7 nucleotides matching TRBD1. The germline V gene has CDR1 SQVTM and CDR2 ANQGSEA. The ends lost 7 bases at V and 8 bases at J; junction bases unmatched: 11. The CDR3 sequence is 13 residues long. This CDR3 is CSDTGETWDEQFF. The DNA for the CDR3 is TGCAGCGATACAGGGGAAACATGGGATGAGCAGTTCTTC.

As for this clonotype: A much larger clone lies one base from this, so it may be a read error. This chain connects TRBV10-3 to TRBJ2-7; D remains unclear. The length of the CDR3 is 14 residues. In germline, CDR1 is ENHRY, CDR2 SYGVKD. CDR3 in amino acids: CAISAVDLSETQDF. CDR3 sequence (DNA): TGTGCCATCAGTGCCGTCGACCTATCGGAGACCCAGGACTTC.

This clonotype has more than one count but fewer than ten. In nucleotides, the CDR3 is TGCGCCAGCAGCCAAGACCAGGGGAACACTGAAGCTTTCTTT. Its translation is CASSQDQGNTEAFF. V usage is TRBV4-1 and J usage is TRBJ1-1, with D perhaps matching TRBD1 (5 bases). CDR1 is MGHRA and CDR2 is YSYEKL in the germline V gene. The CDR3 is made up of 14 amino acids. The V end was cut by 0 bases, the J end by 1 base, with 6 bases between.

This clonotype was found a few times. The chain carries TRBV4-1 and TRBJ1-1; D remains unclear. The V gene's germline CDR1 is MGHRA and CDR2 YSYEKL. The V end was cut by 3 bases, the J end by 4 bases, with 9 bases between. The CDR3 covers 13 residues. The CDR3 sequence: CASSQLSRTEAFF. The CDR3 DNA reads as TGCGCCAGCAGCCAGCTATCTCGCACTGAAGCTTTCTTT.

This clonotype was counted a few times. The chain employs TRBV12-3 or TRBV12-4 and TRBJ2-1; 7 nucleotides align to TRBD1. With 3 bases clipped from V and 4 bases from J, the junction kept 6 bases outside the gene matches. The CDR3 is 15 residues long. CDR3 in amino acids: CASSFSRDRYNEQFF. DNA of the CDR3: TGTGCCAGCAGTTTTTCTCGGGACAGATACAATGAGCAGTTCTTC.

There are a few counts of this clonotype. The chain carries TRBV28 and TRBJ2-5, with TRBD2 as a possible D gene (6 bases). The better agreement between TRBJ2-7 and the DNA end casts doubt on the J call. Germline assignment: CDR1 MDHEN and CDR2 SYDVKM. The CDR3 runs 15 residues. DNA for the CDR3: TGTGCCACCACCCATCGTGTCGGGAGTCCCTACGAGCAGTACTTC. This codes for CATTHRVGSPYEQYF.